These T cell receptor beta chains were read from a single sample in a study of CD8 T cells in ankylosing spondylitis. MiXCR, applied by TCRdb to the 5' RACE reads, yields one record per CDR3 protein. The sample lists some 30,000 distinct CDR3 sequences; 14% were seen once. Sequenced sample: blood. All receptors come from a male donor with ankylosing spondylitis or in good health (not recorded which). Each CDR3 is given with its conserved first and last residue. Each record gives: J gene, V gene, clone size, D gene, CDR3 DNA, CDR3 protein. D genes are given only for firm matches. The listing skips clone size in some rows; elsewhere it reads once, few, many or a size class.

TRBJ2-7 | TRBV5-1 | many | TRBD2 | TGCGCCAGCAGCTTAGCACTAGCGGGCTCCTACGAGCAGTACTTC | CASSLALAGSYEQYF
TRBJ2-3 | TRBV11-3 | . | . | TGTGCCAGCAGCTTATCCGCTAACACAGATACGCAGTATTTT | CASSLSANTDTQYF
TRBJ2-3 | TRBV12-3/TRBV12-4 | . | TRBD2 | TGTGCCAGCAGTCTTCGGCTAGCGGGAGTTGGAGCAGATACGCAGTATTTT | CASSLRLAGVGADTQYF
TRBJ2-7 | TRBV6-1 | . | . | TGTGCCAGCAGGATTTTACAGGTTGGAGAGCAGTACTTC | CASRILQVGEQYF
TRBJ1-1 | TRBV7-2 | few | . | TGTGCCAGCAGCTACGATCGAGCTTTCTTT | CASSYDRAFF
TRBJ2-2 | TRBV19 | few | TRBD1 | TGTGCCAGTGACAGGGGGCCCACCGGGGAGCTGTTTTTT | CASDRGPTGELFF
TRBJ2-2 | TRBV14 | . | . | TGTGCCAGCAGCCGACTGGGGACCCTTAACACCGGGGAGCTGTTTTTT | CASSRLGTLNTGELFF
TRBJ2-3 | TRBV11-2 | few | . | TGTGCCAGCAGCTTAATCCCAGATACGCAGTATTTT | CASSLIPDTQYF
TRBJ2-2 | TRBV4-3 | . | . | TGCGCCAGCAGCCAGGGTGCGAACACCGGGGAGCTGTTTTTT | CASSQGANTGELFF
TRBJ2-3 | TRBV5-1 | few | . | TGCGCCAGCAGCACAGGGTTTGATACGCAGTATTTT | CASSTGFDTQYF
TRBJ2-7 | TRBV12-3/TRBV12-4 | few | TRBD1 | TGTGCCAGCAGCGGGACAGGGGAGTGGGGCGAGCAGTACTTC | CASSGTGEWGEQYF
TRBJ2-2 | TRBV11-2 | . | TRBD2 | TGTGCCAGCAAAAAAGAGACTAGCCTGGTTACCGGGGAGCTGTTTTTT | CASKKETSLVTGELFF
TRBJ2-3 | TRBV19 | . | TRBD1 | TGTGCTTGGCCGCACCGGGACAGGGAAACAGATACGCAGTATTTT | CAWPHRDRETDTQYF
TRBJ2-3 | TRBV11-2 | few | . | TGTGCCAGCAGCTTACTAGGTAGCTCAGATACGCAGTATTTT | CASSLLGSSDTQYF
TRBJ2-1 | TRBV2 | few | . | TGTGCCAGCAGCCTCGGGACGAACTCCTACAATGAGCAGTTCTTC | CASSLGTNSYNEQFF
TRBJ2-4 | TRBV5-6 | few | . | TGTGCCAGCAGCTTGAAGGGGCTTGAAAACATTCAGTACTTC | CASSLKGLENIQYF
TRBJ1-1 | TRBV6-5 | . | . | TGTGCCAGCACCGATACAGCGAACACTGAAGCTTTCTTT | CASTDTANTEAFF
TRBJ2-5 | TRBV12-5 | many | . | TGTGCTAGTGGTTTGGGCCCCGAGACCCAGTACTTC | CASGLGPETQYF
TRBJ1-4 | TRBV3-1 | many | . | TGTGCCAGCAGCCGACGCGGACAGAATGAAAAACTGTTTTTT | CASSRRGQNEKLFF
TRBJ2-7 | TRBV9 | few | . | TGTGCCAGCAGCACGGGGACCTTTTCCTACGAGCAGTACTTC | CASSTGTFSYEQYF
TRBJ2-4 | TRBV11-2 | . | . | TGTGCCAGCAGCCCAGGAGTTGGGGAAGGGAGAAACATTCAGTACTTC | CASSPGVGEGRNIQYF
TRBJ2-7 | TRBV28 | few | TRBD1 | TGTGCCAGCAGCTACCCGGGACAGGCCTACGAGCAGTACTTC | CASSYPGQAYEQYF
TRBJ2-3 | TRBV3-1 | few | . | TGTGCCAGCAGCCAAGATTGGGGAGCAAGCACAGATACGCAGTATTTT | CASSQDWGASTDTQYF
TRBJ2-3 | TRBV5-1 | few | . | TGCGCCAGCAGAGGAGTAATCTCTAGCACAGATACGCAGTATTTT | CASRGVISSTDTQYF
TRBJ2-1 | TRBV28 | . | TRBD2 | TGTGCCAGCACCGGGAGGTACAATGAGCAGTTCTTC | CASTGRYNEQFF
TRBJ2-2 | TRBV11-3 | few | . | TGTGCCTCCGGGCCCGACACCGGGGAGCTGTTTTTT | CASGPDTGELFF
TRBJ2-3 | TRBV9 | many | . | TGTGCCAGCAGCGTAGGGGGCTCCGGGGCAGATACGCAGTATTTT | CASSVGGSGADTQYF
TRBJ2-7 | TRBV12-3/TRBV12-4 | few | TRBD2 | TGTGCCAGCAGTTCCCCCCGGCAGCGGGAGAAGTACGAGCAGTACTTC | CASSSPRQREKYEQYF
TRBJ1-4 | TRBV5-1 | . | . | TGCGCCAGCAGCTTGCAAGGGGTGGTTAGTGAAAAACTGTTTTTT | CASSLQGVVSEKLFF
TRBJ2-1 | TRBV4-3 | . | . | TGCGCCAGCAGCCAAGATCCCGGCAGATACAATGAGCAGTTCTTC | CASSQDPGRYNEQFF
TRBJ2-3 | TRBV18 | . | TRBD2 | TGTGCCAGCTCGAATAGCGGGGGAGATACGCAGTATTTT | CASSNSGGDTQYF
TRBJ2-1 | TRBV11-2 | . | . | TGTGCCAGCAGCAGATCCCCCCATGAGCAGTTCTTC | CASSRSPHEQFF
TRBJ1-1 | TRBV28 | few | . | TGTGCCAGCAGTCCCCAAAAAGGGGGTATCGCTGAAGCTTTCTTT | CASSPQKGGIAEAFF
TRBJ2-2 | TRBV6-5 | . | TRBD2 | TGTGCCAGCACCGGGGGGAGGATAACCGGGGAGCTGTTTTTT | CASTGGRITGELFF
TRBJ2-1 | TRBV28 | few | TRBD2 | TGTGCCAGCACCCTCCCGGGACTAGCGAGAGGTACCTACAATGAGCAGTTCTTC | CASTLPGLARGTYNEQFF